Each of the 30 T cell receptor beta chains below was sequenced from the same sample in a study of blood T cell repertoires in COVID-19. The repertoire was sequenced with immunoSEQ multiplex PCR; TCRdb's copy has only in-frame clones and lacks some. The sample records some 170,000 clones, roughly 84% being singletons. Sequenced: peripheral blood. Receptors originate from a woman at least 80 years old with active or convalescent COVID-19.

This clone appeared a single time. This chain uses TRBV5-6 with TRBJ2-6; the D gene is possibly TRBD2 (5 bases). CDR3 size: 17 residues. CDR1 is SGHDT, CDR2 YYEEEE, per germline. Deletions cut 2 bases from V and 0 bases from J, with 12 bases between. This chain's CDR3 is CASSLWTGNSGANVLTF. DNA of the CDR3: TGTGCCAGCAGCTTATGGACGGGGAACTCTGGGGCCAACGTCCTGACTTTC. The full variable domain, rest sourced from reference TRBV5-6 and TRBJ2-6, is DAGVTQSPTHLIKTRGQQVTLRCSPKSGHDTVSWYQQALGQGPQFIFQYYEEEERQRGNFPDRFSGHQFPNYSSELNVNALLLGDSALYLCASSLWTGNSGANVLTFGAGSRLTVL.

The gene calls are TRBV11-2 and TRBJ2-7, with TRBD1 identical over 8 bases. From germline, CDR1 is SGHAT and CDR2 FQNNGV. V shed 2 bases and J 6 bases; nucleotides not matched to a gene: 6. There are 14 residues in the CDR3. The CDR3 spells CASSLQDRAGEQYF. For the CDR3, the DNA is TGTGCCAGCAGCTTACAGGACAGGGCCGGCGAGCAGTACTTC.

Note on this clone: It is likely a read error, because the conserved phenylalanine at the end of the CDR3 is missing. No DNA is shown, since the ends of the CDR3 on it are uncertain; the CDR3 is the one TCRdb lists. V is TRBV4-3 and J is TRBJ2-7; the D call in the table, TRBD2, was not verified against the DNA. The CDR3 comprises 12 residues, both ends counted. Germline CDR1 and CDR2: LGHNA and YSLEER. CDR3 amino acids: CASSHTGVAGWS.

This clone appeared a few times. The rearrangement uses TRBV19 and TRBJ2-2; tentatively, D is TRBD1 (6 bases). Trimming removed 4 bases at V and 1 base at J, with 13 bases between. The CDR3 totals 16 residues. Germline CDR1 reads LNHDA; CDR2 reads SQIVND (reference sequence). The CDR3 region is CASSRWGRGNTGELFF. The CDR3 DNA is TGTGCCAGTAGTAGGTGGGGCAGGGGGAACACCGGGGAGCTGTTTTTT.

This clone has only one observation. The V and J genes are TRBV11-3 and TRBJ2-1; 9 bases are shared with TRBD1. J lost 6 bases, V lost 3 bases, and 3 bases had no gene match. Germline values: CDR1 SGHNT, CDR2 YENEEA. This CDR3 has 14 amino acids. The CDR3 region has the DNA TGTGCCAGCAGCTTCACGGGACAGGGCAATGAGCAGTTCTTC. Translation: CASSFTGQGNEQFF.

The rearrangement joins TRBV6-4 to TRBJ2-3, with 11 bases aligning to TRBD1. V dropped 6 bases and J dropped 4; count of bases not matched to a gene: 9. Germline lookup yields CDR1 MRHNA and CDR2 SNTAGT. This CDR3 contains 16 residues. The CDR3 protein is CASSPIGQGASDTQYF. As DNA, the CDR3 is TGTGCCAGCAGCCCTATCGGACAGGGGGCCTCAGATACGCAGTATTTT.

This clone was seen just once. The V gene is TRBV19, the J gene TRBJ1-2; D is possibly TRBD1 (6 bases). Trimming pared 7 bases from V and 1 base from J, leaving 13 bases between. The CDR3 length is 14 residues. Looked up from germline, CDR1 is LNHDA and CDR2 is SQIVND (reference sequence). The CDR3 nucleotides are TGTGCCAGTACCGGGACAATTGTTAACTATGGCTACACCTTC. Protein sequence: CASTGTIVNYGYTF.

The chain has TRBV28 and TRBJ1-2, with TRBD1 identical over 9 bases. Germline CDR1 is MDHEN and CDR2 is SYDVKM. Germline trimming cut 5 bases from V and 6 bases from J; bases unmatched to any gene: 7. This CDR3 comprises 14 residues. The CDR3 region is CASSQPQGAHGYTF. CDR3 DNA: TGTGCCAGCAGTCAACCACAGGGGGCGCATGGCTACACCTTC.

The chain combines TRBV11-2 with TRBJ1-2, with D perhaps matching TRBD1 (6 bases). The CDR3 totals 16 residues. Germline V gene data show CDR1 as SGHAT and CDR2 as FQNNGV. V lost 0 bases and J 7 bases, leaving 18 bases between the germline ends. CDR3 DNA sequence: TGTGCCAGCAGCTTAGATCCCCAAGGGGGTTTGAGTGGCTACACCTTC. This encodes CASSLDPQGGLSGYTF.

V and J are TRBV11-2 and TRBJ1-3; 10 bases line up with TRBD1. Germline V gene lookup returns CDR1 SGHAT and CDR2 FQNNGV. V was clipped by 1 base and J by 1 base; unmatched bases: 4. CDR3 size: 17 residues. The CDR3, as DNA: TGTGCCAGCAGCTTAGGCGGGACAGGGGTATCTGGAAACACCATATATTTT. It yields the protein CASSLGGTGVSGNTIYF.

The chain recombines TRBV10-3 with TRBJ1-2; D is uncertain. CDR1 ENHRY and CDR2 SYGVKD come from the germline V gene. This CDR3 spans 13 amino acids. With 3 bases removed from V and 1 base from J, the gap between germline ends came to 6 bases. The CDR3 loop reads CAISDRGNYGYTF. CDR3 DNA sequence: TGTGCCATCAGTGACCGGGGTAACTATGGCTACACCTTC.

The chain links TRBV12-3 or TRBV12-4 to TRBJ1-2; D unresolved. V dropped 1 base and J dropped 8 bases, with 8 bases sitting between them. The CDR3 has 12 residues. The DNA of the CDR3 is TGTGCCAGCAGTTTAGGAGGGTCCGGCTACACCTTC. Translated: CASSLGGSGYTF.

The chain is built from TRBV7-2 and TRBJ1-3, with D unclear. This CDR3 is built from 15 residues. From germline, CDR1 is SGHTA and CDR2 FQGNSA. Trimming left V 4 bases short and J 0 bases short, with 10 bases between. CDR3 in amino acids: CASSYLVSSGNTIYF. CDR3 coding DNA: TGTGCCAGCAGCTACCTGGTCAGCTCTGGAAACACCATATATTTT.

The V and J genes are TRBV7-2 and TRBJ2-7, with 8 bases that match TRBD2. The germline V gene encodes CDR1 SGHTA and CDR2 FQGNSA. V shed 3 bases and J 4 bases; nucleotides not matched to a gene: 11. This CDR3 is built from 16 residues. The CDR3 coding sequence is TGTGCCAGCAGCTTGGCCGCCCTGGGCGGGGGGTACGAGCAGTACTTC. It specifies CASSLAALGGGYEQYF.

The chain joins TRBV13 to TRBJ2-5; 11 bases fit TRBD2. J gave up 3 bases and V 0 bases, and 12 bases lay outside the gene matches. The CDR3 length is 19 residues. Germline values: CDR1 PRHDT, CDR2 FYEKMQ (reference sequence). CDR3 region: CASSLGMVAGGPKKETQYF. In DNA form, the CDR3 reads TGTGCCAGCAGCTTAGGCATGGTAGCGGGGGGGCCGAAAAAAGAGACCCAGTACTTC.

The chain has TRBV19 and TRBJ1-1; D possibly corresponds to TRBD1 (5 bases). Germline CDR1 reads LNHDA; CDR2 reads SQIVND (reference sequence). The CDR3 consists of 14 residues. Trimming took off 5 bases at V and 4 bases at J, with 14 bases between the two ends. This chain's CDR3 is CASSLGGVPTEAFF. The DNA for the CDR3 is TGTGCCAGTAGTTTGGGAGGGGTCCCCACTGAAGCTTTCTTT.

The rearrangement links TRBV12-3 or TRBV12-4 to TRBJ1-1; D is unclear. V lost 1 base, J lost 8 bases, and 11 bases lay in between. This CDR3 contains 13 residues. The CDR3 reads CASSLVGVGEAFF. CDR3 nucleotides: TGTGCCAGCAGTTTAGTGGGCGTTGGGGAAGCTTTCTTT.

This rearrangement joins TRBV6-5 to TRBJ1-5, with 8 bases lining up with TRBD1. The CDR3 loop spans 15 amino acids. The germline CDR1 and CDR2 sequences are MNHEY and SVGAGI. With 4 bases clipped from V and 4 bases from J, the junction kept 6 bases outside the gene matches. The CDR3 protein is CASSSPTGGNQPQHF. CDR3 DNA sequence: TGTGCCAGCAGTTCCCCTACAGGGGGAAATCAGCCCCAGCATTTT.

The chain joins TRBV6-5 to TRBJ1-2; D uncertain. The CDR3 covers 14 residues. Germline loops: CDR1 MNHEY, CDR2 SVGAGI. Trimming cost V 6 bases and J 8 bases, with 19 bases left between them. The CDR3 here is CASSDEMRILGYTF. The CDR3 nucleotides read TGTGCCAGCAGCGACGAGATGCGGATCCTGGGCTACACCTTC.

The V call is TRBV7-2, the J call TRBJ2-1; 7 bases align to TRBD1. Trimming took 4 bases from V and 13 from J; bases not matched to a gene: 7. The germline CDR1 and CDR2 sequences are SGHTA and FQGNSA. There are 12 residues in the CDR3. Written as DNA, the CDR3 is TGTGCCAGCAGCTCAGACAGGGTTGTACAGTTCTTC. This sequence encodes CASSSDRVVQFF.

The chain carries TRBV2 and TRBJ1-2; TRBD1 aligns across 9 bases. Germline CDR1 and CDR2: SNHLY and FYNNEI. The CDR3 loop spans 13 amino acids. Trimming removed 11 bases from V and 0 bases from J; junction bases left unmatched: 4. As DNA, the CDR3 is TGTGCCGGAGGGGACAGGGCTAACTATGGCTACACCTTC. Protein product: CAGGDRANYGYTF.

This clone appeared a few times. The rearrangement uses TRBV7-2 and TRBJ1-5; maybe TRBD1 (5 bases). Trimming stripped 1 base from V and 10 bases from J, with 17 bases between. Germline CDR1 SGHTA, CDR2 FQGNSA. This CDR3 region has 15 residues. The DNA of the CDR3 is TGTGCCAGCAGCTTAGGGGGCGGGACGAGCAGACCCCAGCATTTT. This sequence encodes CASSLGGGTSRPQHF.

The rearrangement links TRBV5-1 to TRBJ1-3; 11 nucleotides align to TRBD1. The germline gives CDR1 SGHRS, CDR2 YFSETQ. The CDR3 is 15 amino acids. Germline trimming cut 4 bases from V and 4 bases from J; bases unmatched to any gene: 4. The CDR3 loop reads CASSEGTGGGNTIYF. CDR3 bases: TGCGCCAGCAGCGAAGGGACAGGGGGAGGAAACACCATATATTTT.

The chain uses TRBV19 and TRBJ2-1; 10 nucleotides align to TRBD2. V was clipped by 7 bases and J by 2 bases; unmatched bases: 5. The CDR3 is made up of 15 amino acids. CDR1 and CDR2 from the germline V gene are LNHDA and SQIVND (reference sequence). CDR3 sequence (DNA): TGTGCCAGTACCTCTAGCGGGGGAACCTACAATGAGCAGTTCTTC. Protein sequence: CASTSSGGTYNEQFF. Full variable domain (rest looked up from reference TRBV19 and TRBJ2-1): DGGITQSPKYLFRKEGQNVTLSCEQNLNHDAMYWYRQDPGQGLRLIYYSQIVNDFQKGDIAEGYSVSREKKESFPLTVTSAQKNPTAFYLCASTSSGGTYNEQFFGPGTRLTVL.

The chain uses TRBV9 and TRBJ2-3; 7 bases line up with TRBD1. V shed 1 base, J shed 0 bases, and the junction held 2 bases outside the gene matches. This CDR3 region has 15 residues. The germline V gene has CDR1 SGDLS and CDR2 YYNGEE. The DNA for the CDR3 is TGTGCCAGCAGCGTAACAGGGGCTAGCACAGATACGCAGTATTTT. Translation: CASSVTGASTDTQYF.

V and J are TRBV19 and TRBJ1-5, with D maybe TRBD1 (6 bases). V dropped 6 bases and J dropped 4 bases, with 13 bases sitting between them. Germline loops: CDR1 LNHDA, CDR2 SQIVND (reference sequence). This CDR3 is built from 14 residues. CDR3 DNA: TGTGCCAGTAGGTTACAGGGAGAGAATCAGCCCCAGCATTTT. This codes for CASRLQGENQPQHF.

The chain is built from TRBV5-1 and TRBJ2-2; 8 positions match TRBD1. V shed 0 bases, J shed 8 bases, and the junction held 9 bases outside the gene matches. This CDR3 spans 16 amino acids. From germline, CDR1 is SGHRS and CDR2 YFSETQ. The CDR3 nucleotides read TGCGCCAGCAGCTTGGCAGGGCAGGGGGCGCAGGGGGAGCTGTTTTTT. Its protein product is CASSLAGQGAQGELFF. The full variable domain, in which reference TRBV5-1 and TRBJ2-2 provide the parts outside the CDR3, is KAGVTQTPRYLIKTRGQQVTLSCSPISGHRSVSWYQQTPGQGLQFLFEYFSETQRNKGNFPGRFSGRQFSNSRSEMNVSTLELGDSALYLCASSLAGQGAQGELFFGEGSRLTVL.

This clone was observed a single time. V gene TRBV7-2 combines with J gene TRBJ1-3, with TRBD1 identical over 8 bases. Per the germline V gene, CDR1 is SGHTA and CDR2 is FQGNSA. V was clipped by 4 bases and J by 1 base; unmatched bases: 3. This CDR3 has 15 amino acids. The CDR3 nucleotides read TGTGCCAGCAGCTCCGACAGGGGATCTGGAAACACCATATATTTT. Protein sequence: CASSSDRGSGNTIYF.

In this sample, this clone turned up a few times. The rearrangement links TRBV2 to TRBJ2-2; 9 nucleotides line up with TRBD2. The CDR3 contains 15 residues. V dropped 8 bases and J dropped 5; count of bases not matched to a gene: 9. Germline values: CDR1 SNHLY, CDR2 FYNNEI. The CDR3 DNA reads TGTGCCAGCCGAAACAGCGGGGGGTGGACCGGGGAGCTGTTTTTT. Encoded protein: CASRNSGGWTGELFF.

The J gene is TRBJ2-3, the V gene TRBV4-3; 8 positions match TRBD2. The junction had 9 bases not matched to a gene; V was cut back by 2 bases and J by 2 bases. Germline CDR1 and CDR2: LGHNA and YSLEER. This CDR3 comprises 17 residues. The chain's CDR3 is CASSQRYRGGLTDTQYF. CDR3 DNA: TGCGCCAGCAGCCAACGCTACCGGGGGGGCCTCACAGATACGCAGTATTTT.